This TCR beta chain was captured in a study of T cell responses to AZD1222 COVID-19 vaccine. Sequenced by immunoSEQ multiplex PCR; TCRdb stores in-frame clones only, minus some. The table records approximately 140,000 clones, 92% of them present only once. Concerning this clone itself: The antigen is not known.

CDR3 size: 15 residues. V was pared by 3 bases and J by 3 bases, with 15 bases between. General study points: Repertoires were collected only later (after the peak T cell response had occurred).

The sequencing here drew on peripheral blood, taken 28 days after the second AZD1222 dose. This TCR was recovered from an adult who received the AZD1222 COVID-19 vaccine. The chain combines TRBV23-1 with TRBJ2-7; the D call may be TRBD1 or TRBD2 (5 bases each). TRBV23-1 qualifies as an ORF whose function is uncertain. The CDR3 nucleotides read TGCGCCAGCAGTCAGTCGGCAGGGAGTGACTACGAGCAGTACTTC. As protein: CASSQSAGSDYEQYF.